These T cell receptor beta chains were read from a single sample in a study of T cells in localized non-small cell lung cancer. Repertoires were generated with immunoSEQ multiplex PCR, while TCRdb's copy carries only in-frame clones and drops some. The data show 17,000 or so clones, with around 83% seen just once and nearly 35% held by the top ten. The sequencing used peripheral blood, collected before any cancer treatment. Every receptor here comes from a male donor older than 55 with stage III lung adenocarcinoma. The CDR3 runs from the conserved cysteine through the conserved F or W. D genes are given only for firm matches. Clone size is shown for a subset of rows, as once, few, many or a class of expanded clone.

>NA|TRBD1|TRBV6-6|TRBJ2-2
CASSRIQGTVGGELFF
TGTGCCAGCAGTCGCATCCAAGGGACAGTCGGCGGGGAGCTGTTTTTT
>NA|TRBD1|TRBV14|TRBJ1-2
CASSHAGTGVSYGYTF
TGTGCCAGCAGCCACGCCGGGACAGGGGTCTCCTATGGCTACACCTTC
>NA|NA|TRBV7-9|TRBJ1-1
CASSLDIGTEAFF
TGTGCCAGCAGCTTAGATATCGGCACTGAAGCTTTCTTT
>NA|NA|TRBV5-1|TRBJ2-3
CASSLDGGTDTQYF
TGCGCCAGCAGCTTGGATGGGGGAACAGATACGCAGTATTTT
>NA|TRBD1|TRBV5-1|TRBJ1-2
CASSSGQAKGYTF
TGCGCCAGCAGCTCGGGACAGGCAAAAGGCTACACCTTC
>NA|NA|TRBV2|TRBJ1-5
CASSRPEISPQHF
TGTGCCAGCAGTAGGCCGGAGATCAGCCCCCAGCATTTT
>NA|TRBD2|TRBV2|TRBJ2-2
CASSELAGTFGELFF
TGTGCCAGCAGTGAACTAGCGGGCACTTTTGGGGAGCTGTTTTTT
>NA|NA|TRBV20-1|TRBJ2-7
CSGRGAYEQYF
TGCAGTGGACGGGGCGCCTACGAGCAGTACTTC
>NA|TRBD2|TRBV5-1|TRBJ2-1
CASSLRLAGRDEQFF
TGCGCCAGCAGCTTAAGACTAGCGGGTCGAGATGAGCAGTTCTTC
>NA|TRBD1|TRBV27|TRBJ1-2
CASSPAPGQGNYGYTF
TGTGCCAGCAGTCCGGCTCCGGGACAGGGAAACTATGGCTACACCTTC
>NA|NA|TRBV5-8|TRBJ1-5
CASSLSARKPQHF
TGTGCCAGCAGCTTGTCTGCGAGAAAGCCCCAGCATTTT
>NA|NA|TRBV7-2|TRBJ1-2
CASSFRGSYNGYTF
TGTGCCAGCAGCTTCCGGGGGAGCTATAATGGCTACACCTTC
>NA|NA|TRBV7-2|TRBJ1-5
CASSELNYSNQPQHF
TGTGCCAGCAGCGAGCTGAATTATAGCAATCAGCCCCAGCATTTT
>once|NA|TRBV5-1|TRBJ2-1
CASSLEGGAYREQFF
TGCGCCAGCAGCTTGGAAGGGGGGGCTTATCGTGAGCAGTTCTTC
>NA|NA|TRBV19|TRBJ1-2
CASRLGRGGSYGYTF
TGTGCCAGCCGCTTGGGGCGCGGAGGGTCTTATGGCTACACCTTC
>NA|NA|TRBV7-8|TRBJ2-1
CASSLIDEQFF
TGTGCCAGCAGCTTAATAGATGAGCAGTTCTTC
>medium-sized|NA|TRBV5-8|TRBJ1-2
CASSFAFPDGYTF
TGTGCCAGCAGCTTTGCCTTCCCTGATGGCTACACCTTC
>NA|NA|TRBV2|TRBJ2-3
CASSDLAPDGDTQYF
TGTGCCAGCAGTGACCTAGCTCCCGACGGAGATACGCAGTATTTT
>NA|NA|TRBV15|TRBJ2-7
CATSRDRRVEQYF
TGTGCCACCAGCAGAGATCGGAGGGTCGAGCAGTACTTC
>NA|NA|TRBV18|TRBJ1-3
CASSPPSVTGNTIYF
TGTGCCAGCTCACCACCGTCCGTGACTGGAAACACCATATATTTT
>NA|NA|TRBV19|TRBJ1-6
CASSPMSSYNSPLHF
TGTGCCAGTAGCCCCATGAGCTCCTATAATTCACCCCTCCACTTT
>once|TRBD2|TRBV5-6|TRBJ2-3
CASSWVAGDLTDTQYF
TGTGCCAGCAGTTGGGTAGCGGGGGATCTCACAGATACGCAGTATTTT
>NA|NA|TRBV5-5|TRBJ1-4
CASSLVARPEKLFF
TGTGCCAGCAGCTTGGTGGCGAGACCTGAAAAACTGTTTTTT
>NA|NA|TRBV6-4|TRBJ2-5
CASSQGLGETQYF
TGTGCCAGCAGCCAGGGGTTAGGAGAGACCCAGTACTTC
>NA|NA|TRBV19|TRBJ2-3
CASSSQVSTDTQYF
TGTGCCAGTAGCTCTCAGGTGAGCACAGATACGCAGTATTTT
>NA|NA|TRBV6-1|TRBJ2-1
CASSEAVSGGHEQFF
TGTGCCAGCAGTGAAGCGGTTTCTGGGGGCCATGAGCAGTTCTTC
>NA|TRBD1|TRBV5-1|TRBJ1-3
CASSLRPGQGPGNTIYF
TGCGCCAGCAGCTTGCGCCCTGGACAGGGCCCTGGAAACACCATATATTTT